These 10 T cell receptor beta chains came from one sample sequenced in a study of blood T cell repertoires in COVID-19. Measured with immunoSEQ multiplex PCR; TCRdb has only the in-frame clones, and not every one. The table has about 220,000 clones, about 86% seen once. Sequenced material: PBMCs or T cells enriched from blood (not recorded which). These receptors all stem from a woman between 45 and 65 years old with acute COVID-19.

The rearrangement joins TRBV15 to TRBJ1-2; D unclear. The CDR3 is made up of 14 amino acids. In germline, CDR1 is LNHNV, CDR2 YYDKDF (reference sequence). The ends were cut back, 0 bases at V and 8 bases at J, with 13 bases in the middle. In nucleotides, the CDR3 is TGTGCCACCAGCAGAGATCGAGGAGTTGGGGGCTACACCTTC. This codes for CATSRDRGVGGYTF.

This rearrangement joins TRBV28 to TRBJ1-2; D is unresolved. This CDR3 region has 11 residues. The ends were cut back, 6 bases at V and 6 bases at J, with 8 bases in the middle. The germline V gene encodes CDR1 MDHEN and CDR2 SYDVKM. The CDR3 protein is CASSRADGYTF. The CDR3 DNA sequence: TGTGCCAGCAGCCGAGCCGATGGCTACACCTTC.

The V call is TRBV18, the J call TRBJ2-5; perhaps TRBD1 as D (5 bases). Germline V gives CDR1 KGHSH, CDR2 LQKENI. The CDR3 loop spans 15 amino acids. Between the trimmed V and J ends, which lost 3 bases and 2 bases, there was a span of 13 bases. As DNA, the CDR3 is TGTGCCAGCTCACCTCAAAGGGGTCATCAAGAGACCCAGTACTTC. Its protein is CASSPQRGHQETQYF.

This chain joins TRBV11-1 and TRBJ2-1; 7 bases agree with TRBD1. V dropped 6 bases and J dropped 5; count of bases not matched to a gene: 10. CDR1 SGHAT and CDR2 FQDESV come from the germline V gene (reference sequence). The CDR3 is 15 amino acids. The CDR3 bases are TGTGCCAGCAGACAGGAGACAGGGCTCCACAATGAGCAGTTCTTC. This translates into CASRQETGLHNEQFF.

The chain's CDR3 is CASSSRLASSETQYF. CDR3 in DNA: TGTGCCAGCTCCTCCCGACTAGCGTCGTCAGAGACCCAGTACTTC. The chain carries TRBV6-5 and TRBJ2-5; TRBD2 matches at 8 bases. The trim removed 8 bases at V and 4 bases at J, leaving 12 bases unmatched. Germline V lookup: CDR1 MNHEY, CDR2 SVGAGI. This CDR3 spans 15 amino acids.

The chain uses TRBV4-3 and TRBJ2-7; D not certain. CDR1 LGHNA and CDR2 YSLEER come from the germline V gene. The CDR3 length is 15 residues. Deletions cut 0 bases from V and 9 bases from J, with 18 bases between. The CDR3 reads CASSQDWSEARMQYF. As DNA, the CDR3 is TGCGCCAGCAGCCAAGATTGGAGCGAGGCCAGAATGCAGTACTTC.

The rearrangement joins TRBV5-1 to TRBJ1-1, with D perhaps TRBD1 (6 bases). Germline values: CDR1 SGHRS, CDR2 YFSETQ. This CDR3 region has 13 residues. V was cut by 3 bases and J by 8 bases, with 14 bases left in between. As DNA, the CDR3 is TGCGCCAGCAGCTCCTCAGGGGCGCTGGAAGCTTTCTTT. The encoded protein is CASSSSGALEAFF.

The V and J genes are TRBV5-1 and TRBJ2-7, with TRBD2 matching over 10 bases. This CDR3 has 15 residues. With 4 bases clipped from V and 0 bases from J, the junction kept 4 bases outside the gene matches. Germline V gives CDR1 SGHRS, CDR2 YFSETQ. CDR3 residues: CASSTGTSASYEQYF. The DNA of the CDR3 is TGCGCCAGCAGCACAGGGACTAGCGCCTCCTACGAGCAGTACTTC.

V usage is TRBV7-3 and J usage is TRBJ2-1; possibly TRBD1 for D (6 bases). Germline V gene lookup returns CDR1 SGHTA and CDR2 FQGTGA. V was pared by 8 bases and J by 5 bases, with 16 bases between. CDR3 length: 14 amino acids. The CDR3 sequence is CASGRGSADNEQFF. The CDR3 DNA follows: TGTGCCAGCGGCAGGGGTTCGGCGGACAATGAGCAGTTCTTC.

The table lists this clone with a count of one. The V call is TRBV6-5, the J call TRBJ1-5; 8 nucleotides line up with TRBD1. V lost 6 bases, J lost 8 bases, and 12 bases stayed unmatched. Germline loops: CDR1 MNHEY, CDR2 SVGAGI. The CDR3 covers 15 residues. CDR3: CASRTSRGHGEPQHF. The CDR3 DNA is TGTGCCAGCAGGACCAGCAGGGGGCATGGGGAGCCCCAGCATTTT.